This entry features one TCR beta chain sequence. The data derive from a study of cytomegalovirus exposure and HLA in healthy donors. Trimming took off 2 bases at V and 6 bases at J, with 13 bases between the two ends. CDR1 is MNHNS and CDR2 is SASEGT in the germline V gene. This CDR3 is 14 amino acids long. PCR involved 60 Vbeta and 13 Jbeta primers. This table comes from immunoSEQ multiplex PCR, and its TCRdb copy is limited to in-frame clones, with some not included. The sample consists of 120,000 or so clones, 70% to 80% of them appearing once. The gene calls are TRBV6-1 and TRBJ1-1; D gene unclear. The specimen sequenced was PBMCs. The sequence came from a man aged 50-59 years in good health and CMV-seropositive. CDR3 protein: CASSELAGAPEAFF. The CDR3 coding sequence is TGTGCCAGCAGTGAATTGGCGGGAGCCCCTGAAGCTTTCTTT.